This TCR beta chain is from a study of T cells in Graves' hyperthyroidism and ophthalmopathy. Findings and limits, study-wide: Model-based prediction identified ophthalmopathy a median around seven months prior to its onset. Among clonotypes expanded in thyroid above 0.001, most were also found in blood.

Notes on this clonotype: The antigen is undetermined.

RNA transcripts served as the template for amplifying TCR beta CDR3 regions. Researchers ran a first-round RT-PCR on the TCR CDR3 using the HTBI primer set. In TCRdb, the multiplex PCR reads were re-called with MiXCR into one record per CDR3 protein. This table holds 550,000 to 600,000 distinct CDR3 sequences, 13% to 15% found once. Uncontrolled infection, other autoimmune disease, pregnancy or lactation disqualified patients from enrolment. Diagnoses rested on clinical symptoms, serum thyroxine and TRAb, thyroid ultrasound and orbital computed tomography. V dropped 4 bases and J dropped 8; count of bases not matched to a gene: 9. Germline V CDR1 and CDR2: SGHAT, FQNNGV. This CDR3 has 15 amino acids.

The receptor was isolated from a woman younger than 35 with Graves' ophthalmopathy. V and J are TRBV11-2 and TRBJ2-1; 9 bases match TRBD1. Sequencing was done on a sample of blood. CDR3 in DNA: TGTGCCAGCAGCTCTCCGGGACAGGGAGTCTATGAGCAGTTCTTC. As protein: CASSSPGQGVYEQFF.